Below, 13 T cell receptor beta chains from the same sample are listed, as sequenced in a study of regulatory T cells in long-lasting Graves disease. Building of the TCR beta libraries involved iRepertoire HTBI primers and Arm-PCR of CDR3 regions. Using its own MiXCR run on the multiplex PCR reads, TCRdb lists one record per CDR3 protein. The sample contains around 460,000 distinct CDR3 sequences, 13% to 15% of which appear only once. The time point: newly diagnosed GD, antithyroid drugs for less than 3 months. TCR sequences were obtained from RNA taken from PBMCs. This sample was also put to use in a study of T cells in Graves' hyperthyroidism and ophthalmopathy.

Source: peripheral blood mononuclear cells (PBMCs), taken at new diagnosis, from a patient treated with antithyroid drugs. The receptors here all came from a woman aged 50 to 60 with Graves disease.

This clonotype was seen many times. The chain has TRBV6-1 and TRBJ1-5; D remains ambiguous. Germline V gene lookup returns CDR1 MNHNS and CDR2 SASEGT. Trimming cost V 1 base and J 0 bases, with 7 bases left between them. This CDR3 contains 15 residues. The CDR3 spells CASSEGQHSNQPQHF. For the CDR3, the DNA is TGTGCCAGCAGTGAAGGCCAGCATAGCAATCAGCCCCAGCATTTT.

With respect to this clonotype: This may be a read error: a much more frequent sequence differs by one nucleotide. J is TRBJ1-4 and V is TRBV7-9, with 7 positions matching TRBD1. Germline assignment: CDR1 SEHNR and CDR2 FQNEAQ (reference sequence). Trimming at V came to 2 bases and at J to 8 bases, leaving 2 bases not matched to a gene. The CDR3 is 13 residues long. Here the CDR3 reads CASSLQQGEKLFF. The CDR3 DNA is TGTGCCAGCAGCTTACAACAGGGGGAAAAACTGTTTTTT. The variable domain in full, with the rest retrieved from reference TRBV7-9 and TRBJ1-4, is DTGVSQNPRHKITKRGQNVTFRCDPISEHNRLYWYRQTLGQGPEFLTYFQNEAQLEKSRLLSDRFSAERPKGSFSTLEIQRTEQGDSAMYLCASSLQQGEKLFFGSGTQLSVL.

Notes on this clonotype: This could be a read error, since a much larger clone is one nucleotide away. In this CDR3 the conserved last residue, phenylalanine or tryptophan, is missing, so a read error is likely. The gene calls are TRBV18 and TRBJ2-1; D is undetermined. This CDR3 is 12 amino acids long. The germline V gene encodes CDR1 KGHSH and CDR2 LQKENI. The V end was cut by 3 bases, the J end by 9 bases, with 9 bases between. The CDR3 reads CASSPSLGEQFL. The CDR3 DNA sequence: TGTGCCAGCTCACCGTCTTTAGGTGAGCAGTTCCTC.

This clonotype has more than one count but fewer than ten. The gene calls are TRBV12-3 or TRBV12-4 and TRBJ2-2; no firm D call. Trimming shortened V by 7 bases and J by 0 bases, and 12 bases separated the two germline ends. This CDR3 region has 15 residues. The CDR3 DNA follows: TGTGCCAGCACTGTCGGGCCGTCGAACACCGGGGAGCTGTTTTTT. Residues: CASTVGPSNTGELFF.

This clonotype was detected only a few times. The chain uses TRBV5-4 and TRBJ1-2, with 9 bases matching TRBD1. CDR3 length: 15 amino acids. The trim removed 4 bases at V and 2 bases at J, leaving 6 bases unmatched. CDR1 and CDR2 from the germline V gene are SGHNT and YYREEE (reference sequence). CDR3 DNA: TGTGCCAGCAGCCGGACAGGGGTAGGGAACTATGGCTACACCTTC. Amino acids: CASSRTGVGNYGYTF. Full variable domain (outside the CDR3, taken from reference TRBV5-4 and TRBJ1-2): ETGVTQSPTHLIKTRGQQVTLRCSSQSGHNTVSWYQQALGQGPQFIFQYYREEENGRGNFPPRFSGLQFPNYSSELNVNALELDDSALYLCASSRTGVGNYGYTFGSGTRLTVV.

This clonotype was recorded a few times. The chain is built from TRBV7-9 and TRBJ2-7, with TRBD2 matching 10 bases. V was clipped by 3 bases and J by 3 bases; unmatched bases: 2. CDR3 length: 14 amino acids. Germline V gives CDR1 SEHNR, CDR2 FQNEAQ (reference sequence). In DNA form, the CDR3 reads TGTGCCAGCAGCTTTAGCGGGGGGTTCTACGAGCAGTACTTC. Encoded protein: CASSFSGGFYEQYF. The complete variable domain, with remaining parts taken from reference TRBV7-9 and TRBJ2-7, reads DTGVSQNPRHKITKRGQNVTFRCDPISEHNRLYWYRQTLGQGPEFLTYFQNEAQLEKSRLLSDRFSAERPKGSFSTLEIQRTEQGDSAMYLCASSFSGGFYEQYFGPGTRLTVT.

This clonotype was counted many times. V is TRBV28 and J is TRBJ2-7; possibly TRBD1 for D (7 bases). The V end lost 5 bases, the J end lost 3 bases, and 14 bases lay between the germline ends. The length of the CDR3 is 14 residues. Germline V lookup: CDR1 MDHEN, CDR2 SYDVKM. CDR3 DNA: TGTGCCAGCAGTCCCAGGGGGACTCGCTACGAGCAGTACTTC. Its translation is CASSPRGTRYEQYF. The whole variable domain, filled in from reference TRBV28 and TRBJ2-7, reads DVKVTQSSRYLVKRTGEKVFLECVQDMDHENMFWYRQDPGLGLRLIYFSYDVKMKEKGDIPEGYSVSREKKERFSLILESASTNQTSMYLCASSPRGTRYEQYFGPGTRLTVT.

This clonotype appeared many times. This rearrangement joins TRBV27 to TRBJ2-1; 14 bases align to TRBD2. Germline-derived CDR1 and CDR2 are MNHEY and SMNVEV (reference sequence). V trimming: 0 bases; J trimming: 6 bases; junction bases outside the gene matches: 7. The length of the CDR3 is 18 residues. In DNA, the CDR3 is TGTGCCAGCAGTTTATCAAGGGGACTAGCGGGAGTTGGCAATGAGCAGTTCTTC. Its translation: CASSLSRGLAGVGNEQFF.

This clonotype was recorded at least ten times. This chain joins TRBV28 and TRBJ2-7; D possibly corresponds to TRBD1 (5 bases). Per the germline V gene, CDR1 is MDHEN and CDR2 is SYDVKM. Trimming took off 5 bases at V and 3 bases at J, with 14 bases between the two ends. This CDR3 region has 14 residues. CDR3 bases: TGTGCCAGCAGTCCCCCAGGGAACCACTACGAGCAGTACTTC. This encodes CASSPPGNHYEQYF.

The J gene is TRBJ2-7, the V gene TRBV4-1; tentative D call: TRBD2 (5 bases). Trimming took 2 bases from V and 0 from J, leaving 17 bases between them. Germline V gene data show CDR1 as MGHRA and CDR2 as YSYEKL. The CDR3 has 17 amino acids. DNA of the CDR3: TGCGCCAGCAGCCAAAATATTCCCCCTAGCAGCTCCTACGAGCAGTACTTC. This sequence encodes CASSQNIPPSSSYEQYF.

CDR3: CSARALRENQPQHF. In nucleotides, the CDR3 is TGCAGTGCTAGAGCCTTGAGGGAAAATCAGCCCCAGCATTTT. V usage is TRBV20-1 and J usage is TRBJ1-5; D not resolved. Deletions cut 1 base from V and 4 bases from J, with 11 bases between. The germline CDR1 and CDR2 sequences are DFQATT and SNEGSKA (reference sequence). The CDR3 totals 14 residues.

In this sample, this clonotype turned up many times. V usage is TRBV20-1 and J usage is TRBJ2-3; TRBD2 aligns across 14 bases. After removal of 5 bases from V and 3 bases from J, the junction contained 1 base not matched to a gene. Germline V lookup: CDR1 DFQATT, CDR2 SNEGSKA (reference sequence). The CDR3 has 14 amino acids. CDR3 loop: CSAWTSGRTDTQYF. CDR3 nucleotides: TGCAGTGCTTGGACTAGCGGGAGGACAGATACGCAGTATTTT.

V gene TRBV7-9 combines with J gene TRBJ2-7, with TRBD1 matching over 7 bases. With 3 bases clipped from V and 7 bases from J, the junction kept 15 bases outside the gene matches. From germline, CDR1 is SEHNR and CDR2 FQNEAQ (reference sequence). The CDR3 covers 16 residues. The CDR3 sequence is CASSFTGARSCNEQYF. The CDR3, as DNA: TGTGCCAGCAGCTTCACAGGGGCTAGGTCCTGCAATGAGCAGTACTTC.